This T cell receptor (beta chain) emerged from a study of T-cell memory formation after mild COVID-19 (dated by TCRdb to the early 2020s). In the study overall: TCR sequence clusters from the two donors were largely donor specific. The cohort was made up of two young adult volunteers, one female and one male, who were previously healthy. Longitudinal TCRalpha and TCRbeta repertoire sequencing tracked T-cell clones expanding and contracting after mild COVID-19 in two donors.

Ficoll-Paque density gradient centrifugation was used to isolate PBMCs. For sequencing, an Illumina NovaSeq 6000 was employed. TCRalpha and TCRbeta cDNA libraries were constructed by 5'RACE with constant-segment primers, with sample barcodes and unique molecular identifiers being introduced. RNA was extracted from every sample with Trizol reagent. The libraries were amplified in two PCR steps, and the second step added a second sample barcode and Illumina TruSeq adapters. The libraries were sequenced on an Illumina NovaSeq using 2 x 150 bp paired-end reads. In the original analysis: Demultiplexing of reads and collapsing into UMI-guided consensus sequences were performed with migec v1.2.7. Using mixcr v2.1.11, UMI consensuses were aligned to TRA and TRB V and J templates and then assembled into clonotypes. A clonotype was counted as expanded or contracted only when both edgeR and NoisET called the clonotype significant, with the noise models trained on biological replicates. For edgeR calls, a false discovery rate-adjusted p below 0.01 and a log2 fold-change threshold of 1 were applied. PCA with hierarchical clustering of max-normalized trajectories of the 1000 most abundant clonotypes was used as exploratory dynamics analysis. Separately sequenced CD4+ and CD8+ repertoires were used to assign a CD4 or CD8 phenotype to each responding clone. TCRdb cleaned the public reads at Q25 with fastp, built clones with MiXCR and kept in-frame beta chains. CDR3 protein duplicates are merged, each entry listing the most common genes and DNA. TCRdb, not the authors, supplied the V and J calls. Across this sample there are 100,000 to 130,000 distinct CDR3 sequences, with approximately 15% seen only once. Jointly, the top ten make up about 39% of the sample.

Spanning cysteine to phenylalanine, the CDR3 consists of 14 amino acids. Only the CDR3 DNA stays, 42 bases, in frame from base 1. V lost 5 bases and J lost 8 bases, and the count of bases not matched to a germline gene is 7. The germline V gene yields MNHEY for CDR1 and SVGAGI for CDR2. With regard to this clonotype: Its antigen remains undetermined. Base qualities are missing; no much larger clone stands one base away.

Summary of the overall study and its limitations: Contracting CD4+ clones appeared mostly in the CM and EM memory subsets, whereas CD8+ clones were enriched in EMRA. The detection of some responding clones in pre-infection memory suggests that pre-existing cross-reactive memory T cells joined the SARS-CoV-2 response. The study included only a couple of mild cases, and larger cohorts that include severe cases with pre-infection samples were judged to be necessary. Balanced CD4/CD8 phenotypes were observed for clones contracting from day 15 to 85, whereas a bias towards CD4+ was observed for a second wave of clones expanding from day 15 to 37. The second-wave clones that peaked on day 37 were not confirmed to be SARS-CoV-2 specific.

This chain joins TRBV6-5 to TRBJ2-1, with 9 bases in between that match TRBD1. This clonotype was sampled from a young man who had mild COVID-19 (a few samples of this study predate the infection). The sample titles of this study are shuffled in the database, so cell type and time point are left out; the donor was told from shared clones. The sample comprised PBMCs or a T cell subset sorted from them (not recorded which). The CDR3 in this case is CASSPGTGSYEQFF. In nucleotide form, the sequence is TGTGCCAGCAGTCCCGGGACAGGGTCGTATGAGCAGTTCTTC.